One and the same sample provided the 17 T cell receptor beta chains below, sequenced in a study of siplizumab effects on memory and regulatory T cells. Data came from immunoSEQ multiplex PCR; TCRdb stores just in-frame clones and leaves some out. The sample has 90,000 to 130,000 clones, roughly 92% seen once; the top ten hold 1.3%. Sample: CD4+ T cells sorted from blood. Receptors were obtained from a human donor in good health.

The count of this clone is one. V is TRBV5-1 and J is TRBJ2-2; 7 positions match TRBD2. V shed 3 bases and J 4 bases; nucleotides not matched to a gene: 6. Germline V gene lookup returns CDR1 SGHRS and CDR2 YFSETQ. This CDR3 contains 15 residues. Here the CDR3 reads CASSWGGAFTGELFF. The CDR3 nucleotides read TGCGCCAGCAGCTGGGGGGGAGCCTTCACCGGGGAGCTGTTTTTT.

The J gene is TRBJ2-3, the V gene TRBV28; 9 nucleotides align to TRBD1. Germline assignment: CDR1 MDHEN and CDR2 SYDVKM. The CDR3 is made up of 16 amino acids. V dropped 3 bases and J dropped 3; count of bases not matched to a gene: 7. The CDR3 DNA sequence: TGTGCCAGCAGTTTCCTAGGGACAGGGATAACAGATACGCAGTATTTT. Amino acids: CASSFLGTGITDTQYF.

This rearrangement joins TRBV5-4 to TRBJ2-7; TRBD1 matches at 9 bases. The V gene end was trimmed by 4 bases and the J gene end by 1 base; junction bases not matched to a gene: 9. CDR3 size: 16 residues. Germline V CDR1 and CDR2: SGHNT, YYREEE (reference sequence). CDR3 DNA: TGTGCCAGCAGCCTCGTACAGGGGGCGTTTTCCTACGAGCAGTACTTC. Protein product: CASSLVQGAFSYEQYF.

This sequence joins TRBV29-1 and TRBJ2-5; maybe TRBD2 (5 bases). The CDR3 is 12 residues long. The V end was cut by 5 bases, the J end by 7 bases, with 14 bases between. Germline values: CDR1 SQVTM, CDR2 ANQGSEA. CDR3 amino acids: CSVSSWAGTQYF. The CDR3, as DNA: TGCAGCGTTTCCTCTTGGGCGGGGACCCAGTACTTC.

The CDR3 DNA is TGTGCCAGCAGCCTACCGACAGGGAAAGATGAAAAACTGTTTTTT. It codes for CASSLPTGKDEKLFF. The V gene is TRBV21-1, the J gene TRBJ1-4; the table's D gene call, TRBD1, was not cross checked with the DNA. TRBV21-1 is termed a pseudogene. The CDR3 length is 15 residues.

This clone was seen just once. The rearrangement uses TRBV18 and TRBJ1-2; D uncertain. CDR1 is KGHSH, CDR2 LQKENI, per germline. Trimming removed 2 bases from V and 2 bases from J, with 12 bases in between. The CDR3 covers 15 residues. CDR3: CASSPYEGWNYGYTF. The CDR3 DNA reads TGTGCCAGCTCACCATATGAGGGTTGGAACTATGGCTACACCTTC.

V usage is TRBV7-7 and J usage is TRBJ2-1; D is undetermined. The CDR3 length is 13 residues. The V gene lost 1 base and the J gene lost 7 bases, with 8 bases spanning the gap. Germline loops: CDR1 SSHAT, CDR2 FNYEAQ (reference sequence). CDR3 loop: CASSLDRQNEQFF. The CDR3 nucleotides are TGTGCCAGCAGCTTAGACCGTCAAAATGAGCAGTTCTTC.

This chain connects TRBV5-1 to TRBJ2-7, with unresolved D. CDR3 length equals 13 residues. Germline CDR1 and CDR2: SGHRS and YFSETQ. V lost 0 bases and J lost 10, with 14 bases in between. CDR3 residues: CASSLAGVSFQYF. DNA for the CDR3: TGCGCCAGCAGCTTGGCTGGGGTGAGCTTCCAGTACTTC.

The chain employs TRBV28 and TRBJ2-7; D is possibly TRBD1 or TRBD2 (6 bases each). V was pared by 3 bases and J by 4 bases, with 10 bases between. CDR3 length: 13 residues. Per the germline V gene, CDR1 is MDHEN and CDR2 is SYDVKM. This CDR3 reads CASSFGGLYEQYF. The DNA for the CDR3 is TGTGCCAGCAGTTTTGGGGGGCTGTACGAGCAGTACTTC.

The chain combines TRBV5-6 with TRBJ1-1; TRBD1 aligns across 8 bases. This CDR3 contains 15 residues. Germline V gene data show CDR1 as SGHDT and CDR2 as YYEEEE. The trim removed 6 bases at V and 4 bases at J, leaving 11 bases unmatched. This chain's CDR3 is CASTEAQGAATEAFF. CDR3 nucleotides: TGTGCCAGCACTGAAGCTCAGGGGGCGGCCACTGAAGCTTTCTTT.

V gene TRBV27 combines with J gene TRBJ2-7; no definite D call. The CDR3 is made up of 14 amino acids. Per germline, CDR1 MNHEY and CDR2 SMNVEV (reference sequence). The V end lost 2 bases, the J end lost 2 bases, and 10 bases lay between the germline ends. This chain's CDR3 is CASSLNAGPYEQYF. CDR3 nucleotide sequence: TGTGCCAGCAGTTTAAACGCAGGACCCTACGAGCAGTACTTC.

The chain links TRBV25-1 to TRBJ1-1; 8 bases align to TRBD1. Germline V lookup: CDR1 MGHDK, CDR2 SYGVNS. J gave up 3 bases and V 9 bases, and 3 bases lay outside the gene matches. This CDR3 has 12 residues. CDR3 sequence: CASRQGYTEAFF. As DNA, the CDR3 is TGTGCCAGTCGACAGGGGTACACTGAAGCTTTCTTT. Supplemented by reference TRBV25-1 and TRBJ1-1, the full variable domain reads EADIYQTPRYLVIGTGKKITLECSQTMGHDKMYWYQQDPGMELHLIHYSYGVNSTEKGDLSSESTVSRIRTEHFPLTLESARPSHTSQYLCASRQGYTEAFFGQGTRLTVV.

V and J are TRBV18 and TRBJ1-1; D call uncertain. The CDR3 is 15 amino acids. V dropped 2 bases and J dropped 0 bases, with 10 bases sitting between them. CDR1 is KGHSH, CDR2 LQKENI, per germline. CDR3 region: CASSPYNTLNTEAFF. CDR3 nucleotides: TGTGCCAGCTCACCATATAACACTCTGAACACTGAAGCTTTCTTT.

The chain joins TRBV21-1 to TRBJ2-7. TRBV21-1 is a known pseudogene. There are 17 residues in the CDR3. The CDR3 DNA reads as TGTGCCAGCAGCAAAGGCTCCGGGACCTACCTTACCTACGAGCAGTACTTC. It yields the protein CASSKGSGTYLTYEQYF.

This rearrangement joins TRBV6-1 to TRBJ1-5, with 7 nucleotides matching TRBD1. The V gene's germline CDR1 is MNHNS and CDR2 SASEGT. The junction had 13 bases not matched to a gene; V was cut back by 10 bases and J by 10 bases. This CDR3 region has 13 residues. CDR3 in amino acids: CATHEGAFRPQHF. The CDR3 region has the DNA TGTGCCACCCACGAGGGGGCATTTCGTCCCCAGCATTTT.

The chain joins TRBV29-1 to TRBJ1-1; D remains unclear. The CDR3 runs to 13 residues. From germline, CDR1 is SQVTM and CDR2 ANQGSEA. V was trimmed by 8 bases and J by 5 bases, leaving 18 bases between them. The chain's CDR3 is CSCGLGYSTEAFF. CDR3 DNA sequence: TGCAGCTGCGGACTGGGATACTCTACTGAAGCTTTCTTT.

This chain links TRBV10-1 with TRBJ2-3, with 14 bases fitting TRBD2. Germline V lookup: CDR1 WNHNN, CDR2 SYGVQD (reference sequence). The CDR3 sequence is 18 residues long. Germline trimming cut 6 bases from V and 3 bases from J; bases unmatched to any gene: 11. The CDR3 DNA sequence: TGCGCCAGCAGCCAGCCGGGACTAGCGGGAGAATCAACAGATACGCAGTATTTT. Its protein product is CASSQPGLAGESTDTQYF.